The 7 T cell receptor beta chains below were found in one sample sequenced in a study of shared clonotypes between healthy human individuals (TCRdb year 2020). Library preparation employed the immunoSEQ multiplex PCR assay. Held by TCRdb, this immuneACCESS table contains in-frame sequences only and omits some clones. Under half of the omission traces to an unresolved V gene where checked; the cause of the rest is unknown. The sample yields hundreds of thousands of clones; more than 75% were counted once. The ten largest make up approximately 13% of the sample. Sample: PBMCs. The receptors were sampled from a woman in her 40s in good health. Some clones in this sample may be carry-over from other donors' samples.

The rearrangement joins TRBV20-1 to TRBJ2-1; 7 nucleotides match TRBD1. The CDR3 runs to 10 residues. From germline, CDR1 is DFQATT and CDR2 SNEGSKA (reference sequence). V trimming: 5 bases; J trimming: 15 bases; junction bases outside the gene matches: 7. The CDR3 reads CSALGGRAFF. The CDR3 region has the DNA TGCAGTGCTTTAGGGGGCCGGGCGTTCTTC.

In DNA form, the CDR3 reads TGTGCCAGCCGTCCCCCTGGGCAGGCGTATGGCTACACCTTC. This translates into CASRPPGQAYGYTF. The chain links TRBV6-6 to TRBJ1-2; unclear D gene. The CDR3 sequence is 14 residues long. Germline V gene data show CDR1 as MNHNY and CDR2 as SVGAGI (reference sequence). V lost 8 bases and J 5 bases, leaving 18 bases between the germline ends.

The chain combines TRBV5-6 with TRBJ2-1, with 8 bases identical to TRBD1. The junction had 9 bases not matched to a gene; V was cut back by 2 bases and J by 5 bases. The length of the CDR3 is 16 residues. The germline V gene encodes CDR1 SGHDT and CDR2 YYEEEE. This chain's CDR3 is CASSFYDRGSHNEQFF. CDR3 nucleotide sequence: TGTGCCAGCAGCTTTTATGACAGGGGATCCCACAATGAGCAGTTCTTC.

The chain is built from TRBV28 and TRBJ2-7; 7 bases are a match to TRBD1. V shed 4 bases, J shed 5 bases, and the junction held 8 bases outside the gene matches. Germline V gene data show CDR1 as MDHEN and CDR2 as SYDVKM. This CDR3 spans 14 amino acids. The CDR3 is CASSSNTGEHEQYF. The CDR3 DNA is TGTGCCAGCAGTTCCAATACAGGGGAACACGAGCAGTACTTC.

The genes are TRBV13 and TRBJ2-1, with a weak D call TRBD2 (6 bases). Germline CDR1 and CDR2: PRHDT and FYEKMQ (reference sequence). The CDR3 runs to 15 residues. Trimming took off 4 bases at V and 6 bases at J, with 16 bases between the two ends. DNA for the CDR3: TGTGCCAGCAGCTCTGGACCTAGGAGGGCCAATGAGCAGTTCTTC. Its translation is CASSSGPRRANEQFF.

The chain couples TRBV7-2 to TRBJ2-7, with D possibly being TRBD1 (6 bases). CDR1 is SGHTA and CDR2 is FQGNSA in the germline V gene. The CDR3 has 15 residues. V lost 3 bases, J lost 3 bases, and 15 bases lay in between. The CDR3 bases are TGTGCCAGCAGCTTCACAGGGTTAACGTTCTACGAGCAGTACTTC. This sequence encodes CASSFTGLTFYEQYF.

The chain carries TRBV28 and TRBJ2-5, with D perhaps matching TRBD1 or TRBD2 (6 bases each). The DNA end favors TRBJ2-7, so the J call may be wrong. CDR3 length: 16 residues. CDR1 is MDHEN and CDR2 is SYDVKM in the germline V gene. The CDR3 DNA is TGTGCCAGCAGTGGCCTCAGGGGAGGCTTCTCCTACGAGCAGTACTTC. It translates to CASSGLRGGFSYEQYF.